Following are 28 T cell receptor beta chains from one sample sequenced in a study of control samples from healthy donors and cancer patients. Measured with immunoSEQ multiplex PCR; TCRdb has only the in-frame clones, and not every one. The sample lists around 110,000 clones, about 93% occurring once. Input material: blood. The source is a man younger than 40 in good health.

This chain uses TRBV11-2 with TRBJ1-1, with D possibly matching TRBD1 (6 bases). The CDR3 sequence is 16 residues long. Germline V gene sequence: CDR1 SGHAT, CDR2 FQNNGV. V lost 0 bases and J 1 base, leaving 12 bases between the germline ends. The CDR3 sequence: CASSLDHDRWNTEAFF. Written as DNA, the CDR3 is TGTGCCAGCAGCTTAGATCACGACAGGTGGAACACTGAAGCTTTCTTT.

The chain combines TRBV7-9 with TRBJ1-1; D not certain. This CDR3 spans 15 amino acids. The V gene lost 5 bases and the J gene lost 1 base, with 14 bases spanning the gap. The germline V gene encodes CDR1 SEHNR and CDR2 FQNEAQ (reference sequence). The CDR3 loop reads CASSLQDPRNTEAFF. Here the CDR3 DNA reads TGTGCCAGCAGCCTACAAGACCCACGGAACACTGAAGCTTTCTTT.

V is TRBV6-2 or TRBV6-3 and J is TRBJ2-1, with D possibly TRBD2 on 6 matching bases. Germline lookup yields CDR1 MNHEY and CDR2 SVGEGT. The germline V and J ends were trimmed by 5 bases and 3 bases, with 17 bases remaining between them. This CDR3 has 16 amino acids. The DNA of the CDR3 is TGTGCCAGCAGTGATTTGCGGGGAACTCTCTACAATGAGCAGTTCTTC. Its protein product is CASSDLRGTLYNEQFF.

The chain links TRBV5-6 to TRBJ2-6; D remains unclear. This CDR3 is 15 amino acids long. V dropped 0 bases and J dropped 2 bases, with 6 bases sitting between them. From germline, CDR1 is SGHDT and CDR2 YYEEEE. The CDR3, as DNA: TGTGCCAGCAGCTTGGAAGGAACTGGGGCCAACGTCCTGACTTTC. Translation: CASSLEGTGANVLTF.

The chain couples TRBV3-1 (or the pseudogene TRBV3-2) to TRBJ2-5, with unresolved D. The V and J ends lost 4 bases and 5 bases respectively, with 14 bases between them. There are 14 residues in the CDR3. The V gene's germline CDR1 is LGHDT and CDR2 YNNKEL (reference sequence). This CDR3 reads CASSPRRQMETQYF. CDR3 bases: TGTGCCAGCAGCCCCAGGCGTCAGATGGAGACCCAGTACTTC.

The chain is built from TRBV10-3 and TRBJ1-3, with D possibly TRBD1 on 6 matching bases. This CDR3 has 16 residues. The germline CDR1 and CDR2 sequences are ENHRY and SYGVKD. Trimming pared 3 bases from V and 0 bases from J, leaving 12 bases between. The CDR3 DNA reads TGTGCCATCAGTGAAAAACAGGGCCGCTCTGGAAACACCATATATTTT. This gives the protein CAISEKQGRSGNTIYF.

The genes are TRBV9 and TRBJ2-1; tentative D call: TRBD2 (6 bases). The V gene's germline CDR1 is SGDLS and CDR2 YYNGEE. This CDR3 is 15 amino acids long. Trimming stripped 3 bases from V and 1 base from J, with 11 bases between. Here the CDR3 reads CASSGSGRSYNEQFF. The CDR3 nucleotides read TGTGCCAGCAGCGGGTCGGGGAGGTCCTACAATGAGCAGTTCTTC. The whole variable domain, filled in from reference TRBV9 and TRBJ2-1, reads DSGVTQTPKHLITATGQRVTLRCSPRSGDLSVYWYQQSLDQGLQFLIQYYNGEERAKGNILERFSAQQFPDLHSELNLSSLELGDSALYFCASSGSGRSYNEQFFGPGTRLTVL.

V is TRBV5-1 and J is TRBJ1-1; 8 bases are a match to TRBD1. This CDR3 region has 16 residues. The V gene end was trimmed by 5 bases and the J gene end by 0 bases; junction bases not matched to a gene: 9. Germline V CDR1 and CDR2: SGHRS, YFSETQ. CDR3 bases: TGCGCCAGCAGACCGGGACAGGCGAGCATGAACACTGAAGCTTTCTTT. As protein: CASRPGQASMNTEAFF. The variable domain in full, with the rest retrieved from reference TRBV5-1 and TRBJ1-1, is KAGVTQTPRYLIKTRGQQVTLSCSPISGHRSVSWYQQTPGQGLQFLFEYFSETQRNKGNFPGRFSGRQFSNSRSEMNVSTLELGDSALYLCASRPGQASMNTEAFFGQGTRLTVV.

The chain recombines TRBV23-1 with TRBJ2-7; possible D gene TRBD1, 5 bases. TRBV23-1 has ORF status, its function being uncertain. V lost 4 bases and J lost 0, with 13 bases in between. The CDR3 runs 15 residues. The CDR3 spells CASSRGAASSYEQYV. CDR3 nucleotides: TGCGCCAGCAGTCGTGGGGCGGCCAGCTCCTACGAGCAGTACGTC.

The CDR3 reads CASSAPSGNTIYF. The DNA for the CDR3 is TGTGCCAGCAGCGCCCCGTCTGGAAACACCATATATTTT. The chain carries TRBV9 and TRBJ1-3; D gene unclear. The CDR3 consists of 13 residues. The V and J ends lost 3 bases and 1 base respectively, with 5 bases between them. The germline CDR1 and CDR2 sequences are SGDLS and YYNGEE.

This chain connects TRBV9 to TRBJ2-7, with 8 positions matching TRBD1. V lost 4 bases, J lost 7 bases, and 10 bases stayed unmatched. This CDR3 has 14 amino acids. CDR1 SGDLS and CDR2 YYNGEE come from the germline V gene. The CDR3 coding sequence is TGTGCCAGCAGCCCCGCGGACAGGGCTGTGGAGCAGTACTTC. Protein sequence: CASSPADRAVEQYF.

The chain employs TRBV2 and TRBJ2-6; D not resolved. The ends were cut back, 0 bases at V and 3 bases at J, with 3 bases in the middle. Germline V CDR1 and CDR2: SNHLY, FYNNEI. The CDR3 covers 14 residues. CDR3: CASSEARGANVLTF. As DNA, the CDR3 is TGTGCCAGCAGTGAAGCGCGTGGGGCCAACGTCCTGACTTTC.

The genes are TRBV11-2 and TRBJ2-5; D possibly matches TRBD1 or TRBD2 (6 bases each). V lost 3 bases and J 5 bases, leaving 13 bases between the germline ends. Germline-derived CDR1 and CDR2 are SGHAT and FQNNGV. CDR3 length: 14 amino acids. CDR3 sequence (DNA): TGTGCCAGCAGCTTCGGTGGGGGGCCGGAGACCCAGTACTTC. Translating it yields CASSFGGGPETQYF.

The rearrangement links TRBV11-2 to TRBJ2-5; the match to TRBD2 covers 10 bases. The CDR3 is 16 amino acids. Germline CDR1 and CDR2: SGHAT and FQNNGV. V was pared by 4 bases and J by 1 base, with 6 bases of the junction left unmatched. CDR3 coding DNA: TGTGCCAGCAGCTCTCGACTAGCGGGTTTCCAAGAGACCCAGTACTTC. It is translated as CASSSRLAGFQETQYF. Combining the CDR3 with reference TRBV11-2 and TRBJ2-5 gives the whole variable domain EAGVAQSPRYKIIEKRQSVAFWCNPISGHATLYWYQQILGQGPKLLIQFQNNGVVDDSQLPKDRFSAERLKGVDSTLKIQPAKLEDSAVYLCASSSRLAGFQETQYFGPGTRLLVL.

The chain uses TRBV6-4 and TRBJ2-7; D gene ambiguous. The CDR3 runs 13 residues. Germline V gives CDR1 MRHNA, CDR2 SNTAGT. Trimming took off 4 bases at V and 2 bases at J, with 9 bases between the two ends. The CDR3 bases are TGTGCCAGCAGTGTAGGGCCGACCTACGAGCAGTACTTC. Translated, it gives CASSVGPTYEQYF.

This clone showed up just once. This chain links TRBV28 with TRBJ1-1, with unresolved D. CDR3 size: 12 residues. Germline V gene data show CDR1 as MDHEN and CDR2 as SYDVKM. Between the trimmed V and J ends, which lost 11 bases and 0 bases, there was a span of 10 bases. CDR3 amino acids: CASAGMNTEAFF. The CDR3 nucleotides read TGTGCCTCCGCGGGGATGAACACTGAAGCTTTCTTT.

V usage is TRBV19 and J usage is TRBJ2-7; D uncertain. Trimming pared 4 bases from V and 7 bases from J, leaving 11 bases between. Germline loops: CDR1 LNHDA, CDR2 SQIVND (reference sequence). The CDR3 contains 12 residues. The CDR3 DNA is TGTGCCAGTAGTAACCCGAACGGGGAGCAGTACTTC. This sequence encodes CASSNPNGEQYF.

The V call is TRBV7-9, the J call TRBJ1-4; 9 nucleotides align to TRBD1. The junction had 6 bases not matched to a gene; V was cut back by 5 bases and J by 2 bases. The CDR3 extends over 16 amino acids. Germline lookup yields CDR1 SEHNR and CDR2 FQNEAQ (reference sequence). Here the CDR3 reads CASSRGQGSTNEKLFF. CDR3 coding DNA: TGTGCCAGCAGCCGAGGACAGGGGAGCACTAATGAAAAACTGTTTTTT.

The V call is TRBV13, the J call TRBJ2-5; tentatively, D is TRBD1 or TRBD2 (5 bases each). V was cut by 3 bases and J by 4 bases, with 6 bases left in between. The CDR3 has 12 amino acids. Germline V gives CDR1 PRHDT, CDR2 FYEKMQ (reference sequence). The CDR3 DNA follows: TGTGCCAGCAGCTTTGGGGGAGAGACCCAGTACTTC. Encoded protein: CASSFGGETQYF.

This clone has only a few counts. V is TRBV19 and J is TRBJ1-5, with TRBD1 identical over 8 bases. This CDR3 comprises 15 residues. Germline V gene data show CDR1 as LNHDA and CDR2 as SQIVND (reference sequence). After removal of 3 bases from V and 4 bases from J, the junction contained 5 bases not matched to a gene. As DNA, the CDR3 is TGTGCCAGTAGTATTATCACAGGGGGAAATCAGCCCCAGCATTTT. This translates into CASSIITGGNQPQHF.

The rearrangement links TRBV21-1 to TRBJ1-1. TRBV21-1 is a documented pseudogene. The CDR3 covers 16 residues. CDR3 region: CASSTRPPEMNTEAFF. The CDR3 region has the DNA TGTGCCAGCAGCACTCGACCTCCAGAAATGAACACTGAAGCTTTCTTT.

The CDR3 region is CASSVGTSGASGADTQYF. The CDR3 coding sequence is TGTGCCAGCAGCGTAGGGACTAGCGGGGCCTCCGGGGCAGATACGCAGTATTTT. The J gene is TRBJ2-3, the V gene TRBV7-2; TRBD2 matches 13 bases. Germline CDR1 is SGHTA and CDR2 is FQGNSA. CDR3 length: 18 amino acids. The trim removed 5 bases at V and 4 bases at J, leaving 12 bases unmatched.

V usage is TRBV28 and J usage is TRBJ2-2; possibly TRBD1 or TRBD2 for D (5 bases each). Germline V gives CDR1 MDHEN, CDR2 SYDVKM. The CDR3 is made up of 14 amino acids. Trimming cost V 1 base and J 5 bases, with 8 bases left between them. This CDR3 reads CASSLSWGTGELFF. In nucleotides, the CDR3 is TGTGCCAGCAGTTTATCATGGGGGACCGGGGAGCTGTTTTTT.

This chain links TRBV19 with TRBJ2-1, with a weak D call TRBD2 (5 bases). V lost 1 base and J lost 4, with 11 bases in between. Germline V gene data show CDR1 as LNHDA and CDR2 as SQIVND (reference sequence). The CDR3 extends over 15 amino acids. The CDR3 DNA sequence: TGTGCCAGTAGTATAGGGGGAAGGACTTACAATGAGCAGTTCTTC. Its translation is CASSIGGRTYNEQFF. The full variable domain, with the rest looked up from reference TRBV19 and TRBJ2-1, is DGGITQSPKYLFRKEGQNVTLSCEQNLNHDAMYWYRQDPGQGLRLIYYSQIVNDFQKGDIAEGYSVSREKKESFPLTVTSAQKNPTAFYLCASSIGGRTYNEQFFGPGTRLTVL.

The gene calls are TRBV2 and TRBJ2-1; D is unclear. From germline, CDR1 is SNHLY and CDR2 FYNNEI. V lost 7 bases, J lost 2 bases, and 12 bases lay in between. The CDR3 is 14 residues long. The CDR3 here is CASTSVQAYNEQFF. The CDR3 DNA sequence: TGTGCCAGCACTTCGGTGCAGGCCTACAATGAGCAGTTCTTC.

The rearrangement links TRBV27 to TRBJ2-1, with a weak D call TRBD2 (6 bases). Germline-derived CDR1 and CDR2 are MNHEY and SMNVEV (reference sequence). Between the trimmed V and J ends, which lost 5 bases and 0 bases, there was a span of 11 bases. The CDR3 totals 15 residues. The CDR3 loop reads CASSTSTSSYNEQFF. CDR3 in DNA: TGTGCCAGCAGTACTAGCACCAGCTCCTACAATGAGCAGTTCTTC.

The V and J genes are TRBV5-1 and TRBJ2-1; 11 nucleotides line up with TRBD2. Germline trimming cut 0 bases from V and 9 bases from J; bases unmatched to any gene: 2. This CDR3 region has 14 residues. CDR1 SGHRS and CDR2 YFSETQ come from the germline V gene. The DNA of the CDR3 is TGCGCCAGCAGCTTGGATAGCGGGGGGGTTGAGCAGTTCTTC. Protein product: CASSLDSGGVEQFF.

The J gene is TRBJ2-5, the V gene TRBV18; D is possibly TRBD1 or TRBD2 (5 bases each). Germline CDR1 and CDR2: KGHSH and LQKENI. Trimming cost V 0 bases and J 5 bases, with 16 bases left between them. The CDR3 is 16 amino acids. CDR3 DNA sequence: TGTGCCAGCTCACCACCGGGGCGGGCAATCCAGGAGACCCAGTACTTC. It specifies CASSPPGRAIQETQYF.